The clone carrying this T cell receptor beta chain occurred a few times. The antigen remains undetermined. Primers: 60 Vbeta forward and 13 Jbeta reverse. Assay: immunoSEQ multiplex PCR; the TCRdb copy retains only in-frame clones and omits some. The sample comprises 82,000 or so clones, about 9.5% of which are singletons, and around 24% rests with the top ten. Nominally healthy donors were sampled, though unrecorded immune exposures were likely. This record belongs to a study of cytomegalovirus exposure and HLA in healthy donors. Study-level findings and limits: TCR beta V- and J-gene trimming, according to a later analysis, was linked to a missense DCLRE1C variant. A cluster of highly shared sequence variants was likely a sequencing artifact. In an earlier analysis, about 90% or about 30%: the productive usage of most TCR beta V segments.

This clonotype originated in a man aged 55 to 69 in good health and CMV-seropositive. The sample was PBMCs.

The DNA of the CDR3 is TGTGCCAGCAGCCGTAGCGGGAACTCCTACAATGAGCAGTTCTTC. Translating it yields CASSRSGNSYNEQFF. This rearrangement joins TRBV6-1 to TRBJ2-1; the match to TRBD2 covers 8 bases. In germline, CDR1 is MNHNS, CDR2 SASEGT. V shed 6 bases and J 0 bases; nucleotides not matched to a gene: 4. This CDR3 comprises 15 residues.